Shown below are 7 T cell receptor beta chains from a single sample sequenced in a study of cytomegalovirus exposure and HLA in healthy donors. PCR involved 60 Vbeta and 13 Jbeta primers. The repertoire was sequenced with immunoSEQ multiplex PCR; TCRdb's copy has only in-frame clones and lacks some. The table has around 110,000 clones, around 81% seen once; the top ten hold 3% to 5%. The sample consisted of PBMCs. These receptors all stem from a woman aged 25 to 45 in good health and CMV-seronegative.

As regards this clone: Other DNA variants within this sample encode the same CDR3. The chain joins TRBV5-1 to TRBJ2-5, with 12 bases matching TRBD2. Per germline, CDR1 SGHRS and CDR2 YFSETQ. Losses at the gene ends were 4 bases for V and 2 bases for J; bases not matched to a gene: 3. The CDR3 covers 15 residues. CDR3 in amino acids: CASSLGLAGQETQYF. The DNA for the CDR3 is TGCGCCAGCAGCCTCGGACTAGCGGGACAAGAGACCCAGTACTTC.

This clone was found once. The chain is built from TRBV7-2 and TRBJ2-2; D call uncertain. V lost 5 bases to trimming and J lost 4 bases, with 5 bases between them. CDR1 SGHTA and CDR2 FQGNSA come from the germline V gene. This CDR3 region has 12 residues. For the CDR3, the DNA is TGTGCCAGCAGCCCCAGCACCGGGGAGCTGTTTTTT. Its protein is CASSPSTGELFF. Full variable domain (outside the CDR3, taken from reference TRBV7-2 and TRBJ2-2): GAGVSQSPSNKVTEKGKDVELRCDPISGHTALYWYRQSLGQGLEFLIYFQGNSAPDKSGLPSDRFSAERTGGSVSTLTIQRTQQEDSAVYLCASSPSTGELFFGEGSRLTVL.

This chain joins TRBV15 and TRBJ2-1; D is perhaps TRBD2 (6 bases). CDR3 length: 16 amino acids. Between the trimmed V and J ends, which lost 3 bases and 4 bases, there was a span of 16 bases. From germline, CDR1 is LNHNV and CDR2 YYDKDF (reference sequence). The CDR3 sequence: CATSRPRDSPYNEQFF. The DNA for the CDR3 is TGTGCCACCAGCAGGCCTCGGGACTCCCCATACAATGAGCAGTTCTTC.

The chain joins TRBV28 to TRBJ2-2, with TRBD2 matching over 11 bases. With V trimmed by 2 bases and J by 5 bases, 4 bases remained unmatched. Germline loops: CDR1 MDHEN, CDR2 SYDVKM. CDR3 length: 16 amino acids. This CDR3 is CASSLEASGRTGELFF. The CDR3 DNA follows: TGTGCCAGCAGTTTAGAAGCTAGCGGGAGGACCGGGGAGCTGTTTTTT.

The CDR3: CASSLAWTGAQETQYF. The CDR3 nucleotides are TGTGCCAGCAGCTTAGCGTGGACAGGGGCCCAAGAGACCCAGTACTTC. The chain has TRBV7-2 and TRBJ2-5; 9 nucleotides line up with TRBD1. The CDR3 totals 16 residues. Germline-derived CDR1 and CDR2 are SGHTA and FQGNSA. V was clipped by 0 bases and J by 1 base; unmatched bases: 3.

This clone occurred once. The V and J genes are TRBV28 and TRBJ2-7; the D gene is possibly TRBD1 (8 bases). V lost 11 bases, J lost 6 bases, and 23 bases lay in between. CDR3 size: 14 residues. CDR1 and CDR2 (germline): MDHEN, SYDVKM. The CDR3 region is CAGAEGSGTGEQYF. The CDR3 bases are TGTGCCGGGGCGGAGGGAAGCGGGACAGGCGAGCAGTACTTC.

V and J are TRBV7-2 and TRBJ2-3; D is unresolved. V was clipped by 3 bases and J by 4 bases, with 5 bases between them. Germline CDR1 reads SGHTA; CDR2 reads FQGNSA. The CDR3 sequence is 12 residues long. CDR3 nucleotide sequence: TGTGCCAGCAGCTTTCCTCCAGATACGCAGTATTTT. This translates into CASSFPPDTQYF.